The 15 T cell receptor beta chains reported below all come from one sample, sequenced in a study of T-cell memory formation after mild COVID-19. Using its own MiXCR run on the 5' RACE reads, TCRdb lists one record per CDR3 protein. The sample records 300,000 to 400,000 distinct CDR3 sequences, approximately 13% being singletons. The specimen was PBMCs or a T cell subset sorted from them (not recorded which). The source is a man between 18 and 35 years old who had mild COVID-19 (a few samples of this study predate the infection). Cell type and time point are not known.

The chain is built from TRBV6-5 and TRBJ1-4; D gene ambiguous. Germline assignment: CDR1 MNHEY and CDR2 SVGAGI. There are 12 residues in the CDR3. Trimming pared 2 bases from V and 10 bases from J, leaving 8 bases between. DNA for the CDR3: TGTGCCAGCAGTTACGCGTCTGGAAAACTGTTTTTT. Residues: CASSYASGKLFF.

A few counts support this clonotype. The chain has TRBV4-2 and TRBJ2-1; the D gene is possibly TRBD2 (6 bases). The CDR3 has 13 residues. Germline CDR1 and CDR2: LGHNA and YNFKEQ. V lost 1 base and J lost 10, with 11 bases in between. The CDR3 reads CASSQGVSGEQFF. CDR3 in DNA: TGTGCCAGCAGCCAAGGCGTAAGCGGGGAGCAGTTCTTC.

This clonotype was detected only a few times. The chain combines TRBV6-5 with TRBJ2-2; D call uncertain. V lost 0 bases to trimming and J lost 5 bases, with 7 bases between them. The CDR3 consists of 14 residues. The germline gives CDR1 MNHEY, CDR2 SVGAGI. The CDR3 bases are TGTGCCAGCAGTTACTCGAGCAGAACCGGGGAGCTGTTTTTT. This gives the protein CASSYSSRTGELFF.

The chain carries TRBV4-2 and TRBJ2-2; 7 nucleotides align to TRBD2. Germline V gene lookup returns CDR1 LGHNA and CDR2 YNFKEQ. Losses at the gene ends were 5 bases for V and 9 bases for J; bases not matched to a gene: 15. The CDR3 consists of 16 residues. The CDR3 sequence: CASSGQSGARIWELFF. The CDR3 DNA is TGTGCCAGCAGCGGGCAGAGCGGGGCCCGTATTTGGGAGCTGTTTTTT.

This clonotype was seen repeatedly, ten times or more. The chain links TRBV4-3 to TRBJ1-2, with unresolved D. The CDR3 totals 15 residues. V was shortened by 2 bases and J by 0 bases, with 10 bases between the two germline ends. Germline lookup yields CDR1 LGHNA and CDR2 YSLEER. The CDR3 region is CASSQLGGTNYGYTF. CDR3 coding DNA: TGCGCCAGCAGCCAACTCGGAGGGACTAACTATGGCTACACCTTC.

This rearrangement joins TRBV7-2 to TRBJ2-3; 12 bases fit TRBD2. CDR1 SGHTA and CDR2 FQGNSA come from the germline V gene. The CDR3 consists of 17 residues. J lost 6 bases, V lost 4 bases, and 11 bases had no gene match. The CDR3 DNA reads TGTGCCAGCAGCTCCGGGCGACTAGCGGGGGCGGCGGATACGCAGTATTTT. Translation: CASSSGRLAGAADTQYF. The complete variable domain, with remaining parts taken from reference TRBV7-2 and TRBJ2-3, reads GAGVSQSPSNKVTEKGKDVELRCDPISGHTALYWYRQSLGQGLEFLIYFQGNSAPDKSGLPSDRFSAERTGGSVSTLTIQRTQQEDSAVYLCASSSGRLAGAADTQYFGPGTRLTVL.

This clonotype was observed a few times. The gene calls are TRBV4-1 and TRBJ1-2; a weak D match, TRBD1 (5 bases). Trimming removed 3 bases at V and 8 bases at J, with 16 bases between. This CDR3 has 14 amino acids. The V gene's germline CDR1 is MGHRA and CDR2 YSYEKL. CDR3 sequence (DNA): TGCGCCAGCAGCCAGATGGGGACCGGTTTGGGCTACACCTTC. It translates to CASSQMGTGLGYTF.

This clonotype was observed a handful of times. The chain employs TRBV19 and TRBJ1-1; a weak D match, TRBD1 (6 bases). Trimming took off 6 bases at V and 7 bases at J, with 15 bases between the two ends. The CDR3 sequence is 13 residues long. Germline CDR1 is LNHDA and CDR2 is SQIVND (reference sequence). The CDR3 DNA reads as TGTGCCAGTAGGGACGGGGGCGCTTTTGAAGCTTTCTTT. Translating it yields CASRDGGAFEAFF.

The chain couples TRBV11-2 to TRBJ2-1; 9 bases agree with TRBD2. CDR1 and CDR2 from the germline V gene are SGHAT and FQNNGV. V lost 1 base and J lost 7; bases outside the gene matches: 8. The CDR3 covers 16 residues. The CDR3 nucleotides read TGTGCCAGCAGCTTAGCTGGCGGGGGGGCCTCGAATGAGCAGTTCTTC. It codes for CASSLAGGGASNEQFF.

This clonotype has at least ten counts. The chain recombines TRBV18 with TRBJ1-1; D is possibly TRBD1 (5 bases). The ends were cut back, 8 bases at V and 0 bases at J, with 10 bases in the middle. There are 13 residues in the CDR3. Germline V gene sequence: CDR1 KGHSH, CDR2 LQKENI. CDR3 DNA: TGTGCCAGCAGTGGGGGTATGAACACTGAAGCTTTCTTT. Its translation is CASSGGMNTEAFF.

DNA of the CDR3: TGTGCCAGCCACCCCGAGCGCTTTGCCAAAAACATTCAGTACTTC. Its protein is CASHPERFAKNIQYF. The rearrangement links TRBV28 to TRBJ2-4; D gene unclear. The germline V gene has CDR1 MDHEN and CDR2 SYDVKM. Trimming stripped 8 bases from V and 1 base from J, with 15 bases between. This CDR3 contains 15 residues.

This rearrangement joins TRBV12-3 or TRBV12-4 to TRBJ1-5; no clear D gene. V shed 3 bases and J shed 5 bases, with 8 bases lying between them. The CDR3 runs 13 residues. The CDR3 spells CASSFNGYQPQHF. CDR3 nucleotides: TGTGCCAGCAGTTTTAACGGATATCAGCCCCAGCATTTT.

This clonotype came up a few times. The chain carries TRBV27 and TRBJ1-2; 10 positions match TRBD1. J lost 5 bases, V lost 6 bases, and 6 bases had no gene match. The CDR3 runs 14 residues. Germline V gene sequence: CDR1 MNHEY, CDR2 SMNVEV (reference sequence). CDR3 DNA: TGTGCCAGCAGCGAGACAGGGGGCAGGTATGGCTACACCTTC. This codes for CASSETGGRYGYTF.

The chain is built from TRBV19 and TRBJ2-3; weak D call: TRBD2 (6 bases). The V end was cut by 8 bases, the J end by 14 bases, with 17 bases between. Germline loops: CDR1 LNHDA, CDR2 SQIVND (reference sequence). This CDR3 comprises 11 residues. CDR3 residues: CASQRGGVGYF. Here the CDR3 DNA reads TGTGCCAGTCAGAGGGGAGGAGTAGGGTATTTT.

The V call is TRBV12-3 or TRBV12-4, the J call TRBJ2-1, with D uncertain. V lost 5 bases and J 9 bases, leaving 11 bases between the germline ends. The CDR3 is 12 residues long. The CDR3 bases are TGTGCCAGCAGTATCAGGATAGCTGAGCAGTTCTTC. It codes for CASSIRIAEQFF.